Listed below are T cell receptor beta chains from one sample, sequenced in a study of Graves' ophthalmopathy and Graves' hyperthyroidism. MiXCR, run by TCRdb on the multiplex PCR reads, gives a single entry per CDR3 protein. The sample has under 350,000 distinct CDR3 sequences, about a sixth seen once. Specimen: peripheral blood. All receptors derive from an adult man with Graves' ophthalmopathy. The CDR3 runs from the conserved cysteine through the conserved F or W. Each record gives: J gene, V gene, D gene, clone size, CDR3 DNA, CDR3 protein. The D gene is left open where the match is weak. Expanded clones are given a class, and other clones once, few, many or no size at all.

j_gene: TRBJ1-5; v_gene: TRBV20-1; d_gene: TRBD1; abundance: many; CDR3nt: TGCAGTGCTAGAGATGGGACAGCTTATAGCAATCAGCCCCAGCATTTT; CDR3aa: CSARDGTAYSNQPQHF
j_gene: TRBJ2-2; v_gene: TRBV6-4; d_gene: NA; abundance: many; CDR3nt: TGTGCCAGCAGTGACTCGGGGACGACCGGGGAGCTGTTTTTT; CDR3aa: CASSDSGTTGELFF
j_gene: TRBJ2-5; v_gene: TRBV15; d_gene: TRBD1; abundance: few; CDR3nt: TGTGCCACCAGCAGCACGGGACAGGTCCAAGAGACCCAGTACTTC; CDR3aa: CATSSTGQVQETQYF
j_gene: TRBJ2-7; v_gene: TRBV12-3/TRBV12-4; d_gene: NA; abundance: many; CDR3nt: TGTGCCAGCAGCCTTCACGGAGAAGGTTTCGAGCAGTACTTC; CDR3aa: CASSLHGEGFEQYF
j_gene: TRBJ2-7; v_gene: TRBV6-1; d_gene: NA; abundance: many; CDR3nt: TGTGCCAGCAGTATGCAGGGAAAATTAGGCGAGCAGTACTTC; CDR3aa: CASSMQGKLGEQYF
j_gene: TRBJ1-5; v_gene: TRBV30; d_gene: NA; abundance: few; CDR3nt: TGTGCCTGGAGTGGCCACAGGACGGGGGTCCAGCCCCAGCATTTT; CDR3aa: CAWSGHRTGVQPQHF
j_gene: TRBJ1-2; v_gene: TRBV30; d_gene: TRBD1; abundance: once; CDR3nt: TGTGCCTGGTGGGGGACAGGGAAAGGCTACACCTTC; CDR3aa: CAWWGTGKGYTF
j_gene: TRBJ1-5; v_gene: TRBV20-1; d_gene: NA; abundance: many; CDR3nt: TGCAGTGCTAGCGCTCATGGGGGCCACTACAATCAGCCCCAGCATTTT; CDR3aa: CSASAHGGHYNQPQHF
j_gene: TRBJ2-7; v_gene: TRBV19; d_gene: NA; abundance: NA; CDR3nt: TGTGCCAGTAGTATAGAAGCAGCCTACGAGCAGTACTTC; CDR3aa: CASSIEAAYEQYF
j_gene: TRBJ1-1; v_gene: TRBV19; d_gene: TRBD1; abundance: many; CDR3nt: TGTGCCAGCCGAGAAGACAGGGCCACTGAAGCTTTCTTT; CDR3aa: CASREDRATEAFF
j_gene: TRBJ1-5; v_gene: TRBV19; d_gene: TRBD1; abundance: many; CDR3nt: TGTGCCAGTAGTAGGGACCGGGACAGGGAAGGTCAGCCCCAGCATTTT; CDR3aa: CASSRDRDREGQPQHF
j_gene: TRBJ2-7; v_gene: TRBV30; d_gene: TRBD2; abundance: many; CDR3nt: TGTGCCTGGAGTGGTAGCGGGAGGGCCCACGAGCAGTACTTC; CDR3aa: CAWSGSGRAHEQYF
j_gene: TRBJ1-1; v_gene: TRBV6-5; d_gene: TRBD1; abundance: many; CDR3nt: TGTGCCAGCAGTTACCGACAGGGGTTGAACACTGAAGCTTTCTTT; CDR3aa: CASSYRQGLNTEAFF
j_gene: TRBJ2-5; v_gene: TRBV20-1; d_gene: TRBD2; abundance: many; CDR3nt: TGCAGTGCTAGAGGGAGAGCGGGAGATACCCGGGAGACCCAGTACTTC; CDR3aa: CSARGRAGDTRETQYF
j_gene: TRBJ1-2; v_gene: TRBV3-1; d_gene: NA; abundance: many; CDR3nt: TGTGCCAGCACCCCCGCCAATACAGGACTTGGCTACACCTTC; CDR3aa: CASTPANTGLGYTF
j_gene: TRBJ2-2; v_gene: TRBV5-6; d_gene: TRBD1; abundance: NA; CDR3nt: TGTGCCAGCAGACACGGACAGGGAAAGACCGGGGAGCTGTTTTTT; CDR3aa: CASRHGQGKTGELFF
j_gene: TRBJ1-1; v_gene: TRBV19; d_gene: NA; abundance: many; CDR3nt: TGTGCCAGTAGTCTCCCTCCTGAAGCTTTCTTT; CDR3aa: CASSLPPEAFF
j_gene: TRBJ1-6; v_gene: TRBV7-2; d_gene: NA; abundance: many; CDR3nt: TGTGCCAGCAGCGGCGCACCGAACTATAATTCACCCCTCCACTTT; CDR3aa: CASSGAPNYNSPLHF
j_gene: TRBJ2-5; v_gene: TRBV12-3/TRBV12-4; d_gene: TRBD1; abundance: NA; CDR3nt: TGTGCCAGCAGCAAGAATAGACAGGGGCCGGAGACCCAGTACTTC; CDR3aa: CASSKNRQGPETQYF
j_gene: TRBJ1-1; v_gene: TRBV6-5; d_gene: NA; abundance: many; CDR3nt: TGTGCCAGCAGTTACTCCAGGGAATGGGCTTTCTTT; CDR3aa: CASSYSREWAFF
j_gene: TRBJ1-1; v_gene: TRBV12-3/TRBV12-4; d_gene: TRBD1; abundance: NA; CDR3nt: TGTGCCAGCAGTCAGACAGGGGGGAATACTGAAGCTTTCTTT; CDR3aa: CASSQTGGNTEAFF
j_gene: TRBJ1-1; v_gene: TRBV6-5; d_gene: NA; abundance: NA; CDR3nt: TGTGCCAGCAGTTACCTGCCAGGGCAGGGGAAGAACACTGAAGCTTTCTTT; CDR3aa: CASSYLPGQGKNTEAFF
j_gene: TRBJ1-1; v_gene: TRBV5-1; d_gene: NA; abundance: many; CDR3nt: TGCGCCAGCAGCTTGGAGCCTCGGGGTACTGAAGCTTTCTTT; CDR3aa: CASSLEPRGTEAFF
j_gene: TRBJ1-1; v_gene: TRBV7-2; d_gene: TRBD1; abundance: many; CDR3nt: TGTGCCAGCAGCGGGACAGGGGCTGAAGAGGCTTTCTTT; CDR3aa: CASSGTGAEEAFF
j_gene: TRBJ2-5; v_gene: TRBV20-1; d_gene: TRBD2; abundance: many; CDR3nt: TGCAGTGCTAGAGATCTCGCTAGCGGGGGGGCGGAGACCCAGTACTTC; CDR3aa: CSARDLASGGAETQYF
j_gene: TRBJ1-2; v_gene: TRBV6-1; d_gene: NA; abundance: many; CDR3nt: TGTGCCAGCAGTGCGGGGAGGGGCTACACCTTC; CDR3aa: CASSAGRGYTF
j_gene: TRBJ2-5; v_gene: TRBV15; d_gene: TRBD1; abundance: many; CDR3nt: TGTGCCACCAGGACCCGGGACAGGGTGTCAGAGACCCAGTACTTC; CDR3aa: CATRTRDRVSETQYF
j_gene: TRBJ1-2; v_gene: TRBV4-1; d_gene: NA; abundance: many; CDR3nt: TGCGCCAGCAGCCACCCCTGGGAGACGGACAGTGGACTTTTTCCCAGCACCTTC; CDR3aa: CASSHPWETDSGLFPSTF
j_gene: TRBJ2-7; v_gene: TRBV4-1; d_gene: TRBD1; abundance: NA; CDR3nt: TGCGCCAGCAGCCAACTCCAGGGGGCCTACGAGCAGTACTTC; CDR3aa: CASSQLQGAYEQYF
j_gene: TRBJ1-1; v_gene: TRBV7-2; d_gene: NA; abundance: many; CDR3nt: TGTGCCAGCAGGCAGACAGCTAACACTGAAGCTTTCTTT; CDR3aa: CASRQTANTEAFF
j_gene: TRBJ2-7; v_gene: TRBV6-1; d_gene: NA; abundance: many; CDR3nt: TGTGCCAGCAGTGGCTGGGGGGGGACAATTGGCTACGAGCAGTACTTC; CDR3aa: CASSGWGGTIGYEQYF
j_gene: TRBJ1-5; v_gene: TRBV5-5; d_gene: NA; abundance: many; CDR3nt: TGTGCCAGCAGCTTGCTGGTTTCCGTTAGCAATCAGCCCCAGCATTTT; CDR3aa: CASSLLVSVSNQPQHF
j_gene: TRBJ2-5; v_gene: TRBV12-3/TRBV12-4; d_gene: TRBD1; abundance: many; CDR3nt: TGTGCCAGCAGTTCGGGACAGGGAGGCAGGGCCCAGTACTTC; CDR3aa: CASSSGQGGRAQYF
j_gene: TRBJ2-6; v_gene: TRBV15; d_gene: TRBD1; abundance: many; CDR3nt: TGTGCCACCAGCAGAGACCGACAGGGTAACTCTGGGGCCAACGTCCTGACTTTC; CDR3aa: CATSRDRQGNSGANVLTF
j_gene: TRBJ2-7; v_gene: TRBV6-1; d_gene: NA; abundance: NA; CDR3nt: TGTGCCAGCATACTTCGACTAGATTCCTCCTACGAGCAGTACTTC; CDR3aa: CASILRLDSSYEQYF
j_gene: TRBJ2-7; v_gene: TRBV6-5; d_gene: TRBD2; abundance: many; CDR3nt: TGTGCCAGCAGCCTCGTGGTAGCGGGAGGTAAGGGCGAGCAGTACTTC; CDR3aa: CASSLVVAGGKGEQYF
j_gene: TRBJ1-3; v_gene: TRBV11-2; d_gene: NA; abundance: many; CDR3nt: TGTGCCAGCAGCTTAGAAATCCCCGACCGGGGAGGAAACACCATATATTTT; CDR3aa: CASSLEIPDRGGNTIYF
j_gene: TRBJ1-5; v_gene: TRBV7-2; d_gene: TRBD1; abundance: many; CDR3nt: TGTGCCAGCAGCAAGACAGGGAATGGCAATCAGCCCCAGCATTTT; CDR3aa: CASSKTGNGNQPQHF
j_gene: TRBJ2-2; v_gene: TRBV29-1; d_gene: TRBD1; abundance: few; CDR3nt: TGCAGCGTTGAACAGGACAGGGACCCCGGGGAGCTGTTTTTT; CDR3aa: CSVEQDRDPGELFF
j_gene: TRBJ2-7; v_gene: TRBV2; d_gene: TRBD2; abundance: many; CDR3nt: TGTGCCAGCAGTATACTGACCCTTCCTAGCGGGAGTTACGAGCAGTACTTC; CDR3aa: CASSILTLPSGSYEQYF
j_gene: TRBJ2-7; v_gene: TRBV11-2; d_gene: NA; abundance: NA; CDR3nt: TGTGCCAGCAGCTTAGACTCCGGGAGTCCCTCCTACGAGCAGTACTTC; CDR3aa: CASSLDSGSPSYEQYF
j_gene: TRBJ2-4; v_gene: TRBV4-2; d_gene: TRBD1; abundance: few; CDR3nt: TGTGCCAGCAGCCAACACACAGGGGGCAAGGACATTCAGTACTTC; CDR3aa: CASSQHTGGKDIQYF
j_gene: TRBJ1-1; v_gene: TRBV12-3/TRBV12-4; d_gene: NA; abundance: many; CDR3nt: TGTGCCAGCAGTTTAGATTTGTTGGGGCTCGGGGACACTGAAGCTTTCTTT; CDR3aa: CASSLDLLGLGDTEAFF
j_gene: TRBJ1-5; v_gene: TRBV6-1; d_gene: NA; abundance: once; CDR3nt: TGTGCCAGCAGTGAAAGAAGAGGGGGGGGCCAGCCCCAGCCTTTT; CDR3aa: CASSERRGGGQPQPF
j_gene: TRBJ1-2; v_gene: TRBV27; d_gene: NA; abundance: many; CDR3nt: TGTGCCAGCAGTCCTCAGTCCGGGACTAACTATGGCTACACCTTC; CDR3aa: CASSPQSGTNYGYTF
j_gene: TRBJ1-1; v_gene: TRBV6-1; d_gene: NA; abundance: many; CDR3nt: TGTGCCAGCAGTGAGGGGGACTACATGAACACTGAAGCTTTCTTT; CDR3aa: CASSEGDYMNTEAFF
j_gene: TRBJ1-5; v_gene: TRBV9; d_gene: NA; abundance: NA; CDR3nt: TGTGCCAGCAGCGGAGGGTCGGGGGCCGGTCAGCCCCAGCATTTT; CDR3aa: CASSGGSGAGQPQHF